The 27 T cell receptor beta chains below all came from one sample that was sequenced in a study of blood T cell repertoires in COVID-19. Data came from immunoSEQ multiplex PCR; TCRdb stores just in-frame clones and leaves some out. In the table there are 70,000 or so clones, approximately 80% of which are singletons. The specimen sequenced was peripheral blood. The receptors shown here come from a man aged 45-65 years with COVID-19, enrolled during active disease.

V usage is TRBV5-6 and J usage is TRBJ2-2, with TRBD2 matching 10 bases. V lost 4 bases and J lost 0; bases outside the gene matches: 3. This CDR3 spans 16 amino acids. Germline V gene lookup returns CDR1 SGHDT and CDR2 YYEEEE. DNA of the CDR3: TGTGCCAGCAGCACTGGACTAGCGGCGAACACCGGGGAGCTGTTTTTT. Translation: CASSTGLAANTGELFF.

The chain is built from TRBV5-8 and TRBJ1-5, with a possible D match to TRBD1 (5 bases). Germline values: CDR1 SGHTS, CDR2 YDEGEE. V lost 2 bases and J 1 base, leaving 10 bases between the germline ends. This CDR3 region has 15 residues. CDR3 sequence reads: CASSLSRASNQPQHF. The CDR3 region has the DNA TGTGCCAGCAGCTTATCCAGGGCCAGCAATCAGCCCCAGCATTTT.

The chain recombines TRBV7-2 with TRBJ2-5; TRBD1 is a possible D gene (7 bases). This CDR3 is built from 14 residues. V lost 5 bases and J 1 base, leaving 11 bases between the germline ends. Germline CDR1 is SGHTA and CDR2 is FQGNSA. CDR3 bases: TGTGCCAGCAGCCGCAGGGGGGCCCAAGAGACCCAGTACTTC. Translation gives CASSRRGAQETQYF.

The chain joins TRBV7-2 to TRBJ2-1; no clear D gene. This CDR3 has 15 residues. V gave up 1 base and J gave up 2 bases, with 9 bases separating them. Germline V gene sequence: CDR1 SGHTA, CDR2 FQGNSA. Written as DNA, the CDR3 is TGTGCCAGCAGCTTAGTGGCCACCACCTACAATGAGCAGTTCTTC. Translating it yields CASSLVATTYNEQFF.

The V gene is TRBV2, the J gene TRBJ2-7, with a possible D match to TRBD1 (5 bases). Trimming pared 4 bases from V and 0 bases from J, leaving 13 bases between. CDR1 is SNHLY and CDR2 is FYNNEI in the germline V gene. This CDR3 is 15 amino acids long. The CDR3 bases are TGTGCCAGCAGTGTTGGGCAGGGAACCTCCTACGAGCAGTACTTC. Protein product: CASSVGQGTSYEQYF.

The chain combines TRBV11-2 with TRBJ2-7; 9 bases are a match to TRBD2. From germline, CDR1 is SGHAT and CDR2 FQNNGV. Trimming took 7 bases from V and 7 from J; bases not matched to a gene: 14. The CDR3 has 15 residues. CDR3 sequence (DNA): TGTGCCAGCATTCAATTGGGACTAGCCAGTGCTGAGCAGTACTTC. It translates to CASIQLGLASAEQYF. The whole variable domain, filled in from reference TRBV11-2 and TRBJ2-7, reads EAGVAQSPRYKIIEKRQSVAFWCNPISGHATLYWYQQILGQGPKLLIQFQNNGVVDDSQLPKDRFSAERLKGVDSTLKIQPAKLEDSAVYLCASIQLGLASAEQYFGPGTRLTVT.

The J gene is TRBJ2-7, the V gene TRBV7-2; D might be TRBD2 (6 bases). Germline V gene data show CDR1 as SGHTA and CDR2 as FQGNSA. The CDR3 covers 13 residues. Trimming stripped 5 bases from V and 7 bases from J, with 15 bases between. The CDR3 nucleotides read TGTGCCAGCAGCGACTTAGCTCGGGGGGAGCAGTACTTC. Its translation is CASSDLARGEQYF.

V is TRBV19 and J is TRBJ2-5; 12 bases are a match to TRBD2. The germline gives CDR1 LNHDA, CDR2 SQIVND (reference sequence). The ends lost 3 bases at V and 5 bases at J; junction bases unmatched: 7. The CDR3 length is 16 residues. DNA for the CDR3: TGTGCCAGTAGTATCGCTCGGACTAGCGGGGTGGAGACCCAGTACTTC. Amino acids: CASSIARTSGVETQYF.

This chain uses TRBV2 with TRBJ2-1; TRBD1 matches at 10 bases. This CDR3 spans 14 amino acids. Germline CDR1 SNHLY, CDR2 FYNNEI. Unmatched junction bases numbered 7, after V lost 7 bases and J lost 7 bases. In nucleotides, the CDR3 is TGTGCCAGCACTGGGACAGGGGCGGTAAATGAGCAGTTCTTC. Translating gives CASTGTGAVNEQFF.

The V gene is TRBV27, the J gene TRBJ2-1; 16 bases align to TRBD2. The CDR3 loop spans 20 amino acids. V trimming: 5 bases; J trimming: 7 bases; junction bases outside the gene matches: 17. Germline CDR1 is MNHEY and CDR2 is SMNVEV (reference sequence). CDR3 amino acids: CASSPRDTGTSGRASNEQFF. The CDR3 DNA reads TGTGCCAGCAGTCCCCGGGACACCGGGACTAGCGGGAGGGCCTCGAATGAGCAGTTCTTC.

The rearrangement joins TRBV10-2 to TRBJ2-2; 9 nucleotides line up with TRBD2. CDR1 and CDR2 from the germline V gene are WSHSY and SAAADI. This CDR3 region has 15 residues. V was clipped by 4 bases and J by 3 bases; unmatched bases: 3. The CDR3 loop is CASSARLADTGELFF. The CDR3 nucleotides are TGCGCCAGCAGTGCCAGACTAGCGGACACCGGGGAGCTGTTTTTT.

Only a few counts were recorded for this clone. The CDR3 DNA is TGTGCCACAGTCAGGGGGCAAGGGAGCACAGATACGCAGTATTTT. Protein product: CATVRGQGSTDTQYF. The chain recombines TRBV19 with TRBJ2-3; 8 bases fit TRBD1. Germline-derived CDR1 and CDR2 are LNHDA and SQIVND (reference sequence). The trim removed 10 bases at V and 0 bases at J, leaving 9 bases unmatched. This CDR3 comprises 15 residues.

The chain uses TRBV2 and TRBJ2-2; TRBD2 might be the D (6 bases). This CDR3 is 15 amino acids long. V was shortened by 3 bases and J by 4 bases, with 12 bases between the two germline ends. Germline values: CDR1 SNHLY, CDR2 FYNNEI. The CDR3 nucleotides are TGTGCCAGCAGTGATTGGGGGAGGCTCACCGGGGAGCTGTTTTTT. This translates into CASSDWGRLTGELFF.

The DNA of the CDR3 is TGTGCCAGCACCCGAGGGGGTAGCGGGGGAAGCTCCTACGAGCAGTACTTC. Its protein product is CASTRGGSGGSSYEQYF. The chain combines TRBV7-6 with TRBJ2-7; the match to TRBD2 covers 9 bases. Trimming cost V 7 bases and J 0 bases; bases outside gene matches: 13. The CDR3 is 17 amino acids. Germline V lookup: CDR1 SGHVS, CDR2 FNYEAQ.

This sequence joins TRBV4-2 and TRBJ2-2; perhaps TRBD1 as D (5 bases). V was cut by 0 bases and J by 8 bases, with 16 bases left in between. Germline CDR1 is LGHNA and CDR2 is YNFKEQ. The CDR3 spans 16 residues. The CDR3: CASSQDLGQTAGELFF. In DNA, the CDR3 is TGTGCCAGCAGCCAAGATTTAGGACAAACGGCAGGGGAGCTGTTTTTT.

This chain joins TRBV24-1 and TRBJ2-1, with 8 bases identical to TRBD2. The CDR3 consists of 16 residues. The germline CDR1 and CDR2 sequences are KGHDR and SFDVKD. Losses at the gene ends were 1 base for V and 7 bases for J; bases not matched to a gene: 8. DNA for the CDR3: TGTGCCACCAGTGATTTTACCGGGAGGGCCGGGAATGAGCAGTTCTTC. It yields the protein CATSDFTGRAGNEQFF.

This clone was seen once. V usage is TRBV5-7 and J usage is TRBJ1-4; 7 nucleotides line up with TRBD1. TRBV5-7 is placed among ORFs of uncertain function. J gave up 0 bases and V 3 bases, and 11 bases lay outside the gene matches. The CDR3 consists of 18 residues. The CDR3 DNA follows: TGTGCCAGCAGCTATGGGACAGCTATAGCCCCAACTAATGAAAAACTGTTTTTT. This gives the protein CASSYGTAIAPTNEKLFF.

This chain uses TRBV19 with TRBJ2-3; 7 bases agree with TRBD2. The trim removed 4 bases at V and 4 bases at J, leaving 5 bases unmatched. Germline V gene data show CDR1 as LNHDA and CDR2 as SQIVND (reference sequence). The CDR3 spans 14 residues. CDR3 DNA sequence: TGTGCCAGTAGTAACAGCGGGGCCCCAGATACGCAGTATTTT. Translation gives CASSNSGAPDTQYF.

This rearrangement joins TRBV28 to TRBJ2-7; 15 nucleotides match TRBD2. The V segment lost 5 bases and the J segment 3 bases; nucleotides outside the gene matches: 8. This CDR3 comprises 17 residues. Germline V gene lookup returns CDR1 MDHEN and CDR2 SYDVKM. The CDR3 DNA reads TGTGCCAGCAGTGGGACTAGCGGGAGGCCACGACTCTACGAGCAGTACTTC. It yields the protein CASSGTSGRPRLYEQYF.

The V and J genes are TRBV3-1 (or the pseudogene TRBV3-2) and TRBJ1-2; D is possibly TRBD1 (6 bases). The germline V gene has CDR1 LGHDT and CDR2 YNNKEL (reference sequence). Between the trimmed V and J ends, which lost 4 bases and 1 base, there was a span of 10 bases. The CDR3 is 14 residues long. In DNA form, the CDR3 reads TGTGCCAGCAGCCCGGGACACCTTAACTATGGCTACACCTTC. Translating it yields CASSPGHLNYGYTF.

V usage is TRBV20-1 and J usage is TRBJ1-3; D gene unclear. The germline V gene encodes CDR1 DFQATT and CDR2 SNEGSKA (reference sequence). The CDR3 runs to 13 residues. Trimming took 3 bases from V and 0 from J, leaving 6 bases between them. CDR3 DNA: TGCAGTGCTAGTGGACTCTCTGGAAACACCATATATTTT. This codes for CSASGLSGNTIYF.

The gene calls are TRBV24-1 and TRBJ2-3; tentatively, D is TRBD1 (6 bases). CDR1 is KGHDR and CDR2 is SFDVKD in the germline V gene. Deletions cut 2 bases from V and 5 bases from J, with 16 bases between. The CDR3 is 16 residues long. The CDR3 spells CATSDSAQGWLDTQYF. CDR3 sequence (DNA): TGTGCCACCAGTGATTCGGCACAGGGCTGGTTAGATACGCAGTATTTT.

The chain is built from TRBV28 and TRBJ1-6; D might be TRBD1 (5 bases). The ends were cut back, 10 bases at V and 9 bases at J, with 7 bases in the middle. Germline V gene sequence: CDR1 MDHEN, CDR2 SYDVKM. The CDR3 contains 10 residues. The CDR3 DNA reads TGTGCCACCGGGGGTTCACCCCTCCACTTT. It yields the protein CATGGSPLHF.

V is TRBV28 and J is TRBJ2-7; TRBD1 matches at 8 bases. CDR3 length equals 15 residues. J lost 1 base, V lost 6 bases, and 8 bases had no gene match. CDR1 and CDR2 (germline): MDHEN, SYDVKM. CDR3 protein: CASRPQGANSYEQYF. As DNA, the CDR3 is TGTGCCAGCAGACCCCAGGGGGCGAATTCCTACGAGCAGTACTTC.

This chain joins TRBV5-1 and TRBJ2-3; D is possibly TRBD2 (6 bases). The CDR3 spans 13 residues. CDR1 is SGHRS and CDR2 is YFSETQ in the germline V gene. Trimming cost V 4 bases and J 4 bases, with 10 bases left between them. The CDR3 sequence: CASSPGSPDTQYF. The CDR3 DNA reads TGCGCCAGCAGCCCCGGGAGCCCAGATACGCAGTATTTT.

J is TRBJ2-1 and V is TRBV28; 10 nucleotides line up with TRBD2. The V gene's germline CDR1 is MDHEN and CDR2 SYDVKM. V lost 7 bases and J lost 6; bases outside the gene matches: 3. CDR3 length equals 13 residues. CDR3 DNA: TGTGCCAGCACCTCTAGCGGGAGCAATGAGCAGTTCTTC. It translates to CASTSSGSNEQFF.

The genes are TRBV7-2 and TRBJ2-7, with 11 bases lining up with TRBD2. The J segment lost 1 base and the V segment lost 6 bases, leaving 5 bases of the junction unmatched. The CDR3 covers 15 residues. In germline, CDR1 is SGHTA, CDR2 FQGNSA. CDR3 amino acids: CASRQTSGGSYEQYF. The CDR3 region has the DNA TGTGCCAGCAGACAAACTAGCGGGGGATCCTACGAGCAGTACTTC.